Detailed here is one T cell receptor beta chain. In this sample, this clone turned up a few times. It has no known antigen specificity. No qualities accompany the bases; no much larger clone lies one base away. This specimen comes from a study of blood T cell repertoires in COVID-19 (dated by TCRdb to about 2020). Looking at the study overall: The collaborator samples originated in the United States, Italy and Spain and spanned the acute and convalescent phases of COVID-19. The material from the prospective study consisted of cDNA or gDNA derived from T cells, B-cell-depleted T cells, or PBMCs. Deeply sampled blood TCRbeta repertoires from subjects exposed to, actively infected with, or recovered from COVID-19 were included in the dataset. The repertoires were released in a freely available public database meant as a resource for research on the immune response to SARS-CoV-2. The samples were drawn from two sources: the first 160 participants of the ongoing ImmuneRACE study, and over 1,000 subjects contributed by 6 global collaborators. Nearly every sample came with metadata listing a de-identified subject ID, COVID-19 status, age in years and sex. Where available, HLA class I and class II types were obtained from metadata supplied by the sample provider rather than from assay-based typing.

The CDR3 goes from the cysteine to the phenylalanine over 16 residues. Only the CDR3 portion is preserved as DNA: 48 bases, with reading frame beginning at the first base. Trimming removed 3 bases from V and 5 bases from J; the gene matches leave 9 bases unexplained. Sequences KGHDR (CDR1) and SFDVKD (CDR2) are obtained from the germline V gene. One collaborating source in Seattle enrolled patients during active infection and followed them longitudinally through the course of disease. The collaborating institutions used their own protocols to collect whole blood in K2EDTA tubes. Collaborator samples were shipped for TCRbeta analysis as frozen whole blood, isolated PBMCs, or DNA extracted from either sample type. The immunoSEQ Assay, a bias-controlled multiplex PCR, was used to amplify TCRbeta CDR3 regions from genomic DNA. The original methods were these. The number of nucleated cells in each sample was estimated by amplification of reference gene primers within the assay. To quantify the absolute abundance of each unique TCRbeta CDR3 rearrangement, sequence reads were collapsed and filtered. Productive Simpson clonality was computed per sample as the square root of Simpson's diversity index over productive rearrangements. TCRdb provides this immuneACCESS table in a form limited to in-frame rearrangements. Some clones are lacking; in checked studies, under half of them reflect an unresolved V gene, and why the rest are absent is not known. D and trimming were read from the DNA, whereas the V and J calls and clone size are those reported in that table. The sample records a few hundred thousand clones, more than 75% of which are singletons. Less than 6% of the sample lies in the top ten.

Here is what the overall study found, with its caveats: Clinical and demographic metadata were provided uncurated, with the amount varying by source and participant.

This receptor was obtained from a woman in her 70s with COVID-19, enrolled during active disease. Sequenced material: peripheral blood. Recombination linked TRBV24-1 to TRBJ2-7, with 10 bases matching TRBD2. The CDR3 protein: CATSDPASSGGHEQYF. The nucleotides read TGTGCCACCAGTGATCCCGCTTCTAGCGGGGGTCACGAGCAGTACTTC.